Many counts were recorded for the clone carrying this TCR beta chain. The antigen is undetermined. TCRdb re-called the 5' RACE reads through MiXCR, storing one row per CDR3 protein. The sample shows 200,000 to 250,000 distinct CDR3 sequences, less than 8.5% of them seen only once. V lost 3 bases and J 0 bases, leaving 6 bases between the germline ends. CDR3 length equals 13 residues. Germline V CDR1 and CDR2: SQVTM, ANQGSEA. The data stem from a study of T cells after yellow fever vaccination. Study as a whole: SMART-Seq v4 Ultra Low Input handled preparation of low-cell-number fractions.

Study-wide findings and caveats: Weaker overall, the secondary response nonetheless peaked faster (day 5 versus 15). Subsequent booster samples again held most clones from primary vaccination (just under 98% CD4, about 86% CD8).

This chain uses TRBV29-1 with TRBJ2-1, with D unclear. This sample comprised CD4+ T cells sorted from PBMCs, obtained 15 days after the yellow fever booster vaccination. The clonotype comes from a man aged 30 to 45 who received the YFV17D yellow fever vaccine. The CDR3 here is CSVERVSYNEQFF. As DNA, the CDR3 is TGCAGCGTTGAGCGAGTCTCCTACAATGAGCAGTTCTTC.